These T cell receptor beta chains were read from a single sample in a study of blood T cell repertoires in COVID-19. The method was immunoSEQ multiplex PCR; TCRdb's version includes in-frame clones alone and lacks a portion of them. This sample yields a few hundred thousand clones, of which about 80% are seen a single time; approximately 9.1% belongs to the top ten. The sequenced material came from peripheral blood. These TCRs come from a man older than 75 with acute or convalescent COVID-19. CDR3s include the opening cysteine and the closing phenylalanine or tryptophan. D genes are given only for firm matches. A clone size is listed for some rows: how often the clone was seen (once, few, many), or a class if it is expanded.

CDR3 protein,CDR3 DNA,D gene,V gene,J gene,clone size
CASSLYWLGGSGANVLTF,TGTGCCAGCAGCTTATATTGGCTGGGAGGCTCTGGGGCCAACGTCCTGACTTTC,-,TRBV7-2,TRBJ2-6,-
CSVLGGGKQFF,TGCAGCGTTTTAGGGGGGGGGAAGCAGTTCTTC,-,TRBV29-1,TRBJ2-1,-
CASSYQETQYF,TGCGCCAGCAGTTACCAGGAGACCCAGTACTTC,-,TRBV5-1,TRBJ2-5,-
CASSEEQGSYNEQFF,TGTGCCAGCAGTGAGGAACAGGGTTCCTACAATGAGCAGTTCTTC,-,TRBV2,TRBJ2-1,-
CASSILPPTGASSYEQYF,TGTGCCAGCAGTATCCTACCCCCCACAGGGGCTAGCTCCTACGAGCAGTACTTC,TRBD1,TRBV27,TRBJ2-7,-
CASSSQTSRLYNEQFF,TGTGCCAGCAGCTCCCAGACTAGCAGACTCTACAATGAGCAGTTCTTC,TRBD2,TRBV5-5,TRBJ2-1,-
CASSLFIRETSEQYF,TGTGCCAGCAGCTTGTTTATTAGGGAGACAAGCGAGCAGTACTTC,-,TRBV5-6,TRBJ2-7,-
CASSKGGQPAGTGELFF,TGTGCCAGCAGCAAGGGTGGGCAGCCGGCCGGCACCGGGGAGCTGTTTTTT,-,TRBV21-1,TRBJ2-2,-
CASSYTGQSYEQYF,TGTGCCAGCAGTTACACGGGACAGTCCTACGAGCAGTACTTC,TRBD1,TRBV6-5,TRBJ2-7,once
CATSRTGGNTEAFF,TGTGCCACCAGCAGGACAGGGGGCAACACTGAAGCTTTCTTT,TRBD1,TRBV15,TRBJ1-1,few
CASSLGGGTGGSPLHF,TGTGCCAGCAGCTTAGGCGGCGGGACAGGGGGCTCACCCCTCCACTTT,TRBD1,TRBV7-9,TRBJ1-6,-
CASSEGGQRQPQHF,TGTGCCAGCAGTGAAGGGGGGCAGCGTCAGCCCCAGCATTTT,-,TRBV2,TRBJ1-5,-
CASSLAAGGYEQYF,TGTGCCAGCAGCTTAGCGGCAGGGGGCTACGAGCAGTACTTC,TRBD1,TRBV7-8,TRBJ2-7,-
CAWSAWGQGATSSYEQYF,TGTGCCTGGAGTGCCTGGGGACAGGGGGCAACGAGCTCCTACGAGCAGTACTTC,TRBD1,TRBV30,TRBJ2-7,-
CAISELASGRARSSYEQYF,TGTGCCATCAGTGAGTTGGCTAGCGGGAGGGCGCGGAGCTCCTACGAGCAGTACTTC,TRBD2,TRBV10-3,TRBJ2-7,once
CASSLTGGRFGNTIYF,TGCGCCAGCAGCCTGACAGGGGGTAGATTTGGAAACACCATATATTTT,TRBD1,TRBV5-1,TRBJ1-3,-
CASSLGLAGGSSQFF,TGCGCCAGCAGCTTGGGGCTAGCGGGAGGTTCATCGCAGTTCTTC,TRBD2,TRBV5-1,TRBJ2-1,once
CASSRLDRVENSPLHF,TGTGCCAGCAGCCGACTCGACAGGGTCGAAAATTCACCCCTCCACTTT,TRBD1,TRBV5-6,TRBJ1-6,-
CASRREGGSYNSPLHF,TGTGCCAGCAGGCGGGAGGGAGGCTCCTATAATTCACCCCTCCACTTT,-,TRBV27,TRBJ1-6,-
CASSPNGFDEQYF,TGCGCCAGCAGCCCCAACGGGTTCGACGAGCAGTACTTC,-,TRBV5-1,TRBJ2-7,-
CASSPPGSSGNTIYF,TGTGCCAGCAGCCCCCCGGGGAGCTCTGGAAACACCATATATTTT,-,TRBV5-6,TRBJ1-3,few
CATSDKGQGTSEQYF,TGTGCCACCAGTGATAAGGGACAGGGGACTAGCGAGCAGTACTTC,TRBD1,TRBV24-1,TRBJ2-7,-
CASSAKGASPQETQYF,TGTGCCAGCAGCGCGAAGGGGGCTAGCCCCCAAGAGACCCAGTACTTC,TRBD1,TRBV7-2,TRBJ2-5,-
CASDLAGGTGELFF,TGTGCCAGTGACCTAGCGGGGGGCACCGGGGAGCTGTTTTTT,TRBD2,TRBV19,TRBJ2-2,-